This is a list of T cell receptor beta chains from one sample in a study of T cells in narcolepsy. Repertoires were generated with immunoSEQ multiplex PCR, while TCRdb's copy carries only in-frame clones and drops some. The table lists around 39,000 clones, under 85% of them singletons. Material: CD45RA- memory CD4+ T cells from PBMCs. These TCRs come from a human donor with narcolepsy. Both conserved end residues are part of each CDR3. D genes are given only for firm matches. Only part of the rows carry a size: once, few, many, or a class if the clone is expanded.

clone_size	j_call	d_call	v_call	cdr3_aa	cdr3_nt
NA	TRBJ1-4	NA	TRBV11-1	CASSSGETEKLFF	TGTGCCAGCAGCTCGGGGGAAACTGAAAAACTGTTTTTT
once	TRBJ1-1	TRBD1	TRBV7-6	CASSHGQGAEAFF	TGTGCCAGCAGCCATGGACAGGGGGCGGAAGCTTTCTTT
NA	TRBJ2-7	NA	TRBV18	CASSLGREQYF	TGTGCCAGCTCCCTCGGCCGCGAGCAGTACTTC
few	TRBJ1-3	TRBD1	TRBV19	CASRTGTGGSRTIYF	TGTGCCAGTAGGACGGGGACAGGGGGAAGCAGAACCATATATTTT
NA	TRBJ2-5	NA	TRBV6-1	CASNIVSQETQYF	TGTGCCAGCAACATAGTAAGCCAAGAGACCCAGTACTTC
NA	TRBJ2-5	TRBD2	TRBV29-1	CSVRGGSHPQETQYF	TGCAGCGTTCGGGGGGGCAGTCATCCCCAAGAGACCCAGTACTTC
NA	TRBJ1-3	NA	TRBV6-5	CASSRSSGNTIYF	TGTGCCAGCAGTAGGAGCTCTGGAAACACCATATATTTT
once	TRBJ1-6	NA	TRBV4-3	CASSQEGESPLHF	TGCGCCAGCAGCCAGGAGGGGGAGTCACCCCTCCACTTT
NA	TRBJ1-2	TRBD1	TRBV14	CASSGQGNYGCTF	TGTGCCAGCAGCGGACAGGGAAACTATGGCTGCACCTTC
few	TRBJ1-3	NA	TRBV4-3	CASSQAPAPGNTIYF	TGCGCCAGCAGCCAAGCCCCAGCCCCTGGAAACACCATATATTTT
NA	TRBJ1-1	NA	TRBV6-6	CASSYSVTGKATEAFF	TGTGCCAGCAGTTACTCGGTAACAGGGAAGGCAACTGAAGCTTTCTTT
NA	TRBJ2-3	TRBD2	TRBV18	CASSPRPSGGADTQYF	TGTGCCAGCTCACCACGGCCTAGCGGGGGGGCAGATACGCAGTATTTT
NA	TRBJ2-7	TRBD2	TRBV6-5	CASSYRGGNNEQYF	TGTGCCAGCAGTTACCGGGGAGGGAACAACGAGCAGTACTTC
NA	TRBJ1-3	TRBD1	TRBV30	CAWSPDRAKGNTIYF	TGTGCCTGGAGCCCGGACAGGGCGAAAGGAAACACCATATATTTT
few	TRBJ1-5	TRBD1	TRBV18	CASSPDRSVQPQHF	TGTGCCAGCTCACCGGACAGGTCGGTTCAGCCCCAGCATTTT
NA	TRBJ2-1	TRBD2	TRBV28	CASGGLAGSNDEQFF	TGTGCCAGCGGAGGACTAGCGGGGTCTAACGATGAGCAGTTCTTC
once	TRBJ2-5	NA	TRBV12-5	CASGILLGETQYF	TGTGCTAGTGGTATACTTCTGGGGGAGACCCAGTACTTC
few	TRBJ1-3	NA	TRBV7-2	CASSLASGNTIYF	TGTGCCAGCAGCTTAGCCAGCGGAAACACCATATATTTT
NA	TRBJ1-5	NA	TRBV7-2	CASSQQEGRNQPQHF	TGTGCCAGCAGCCAACAGGAAGGTCGCAATCAGCCCCAGCATTTT
NA	TRBJ2-7	TRBD1	TRBV10-1	CARSGQGGNEQYF	TGCGCCAGGTCAGGACAGGGTGGGAACGAGCAGTACTTC